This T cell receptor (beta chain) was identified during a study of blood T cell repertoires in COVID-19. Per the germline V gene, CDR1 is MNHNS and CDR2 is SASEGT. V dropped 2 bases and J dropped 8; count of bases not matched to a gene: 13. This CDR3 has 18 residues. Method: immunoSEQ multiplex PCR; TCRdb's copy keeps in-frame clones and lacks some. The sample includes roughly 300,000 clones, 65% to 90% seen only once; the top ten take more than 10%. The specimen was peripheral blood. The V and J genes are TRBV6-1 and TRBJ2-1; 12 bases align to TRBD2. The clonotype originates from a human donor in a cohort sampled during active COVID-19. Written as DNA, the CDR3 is TGTGCCAGCAGTGAATGGCGTCGACTAGCGGGAGTCTCCCATGAGCAGTTCTTC. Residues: CASSEWRRLAGVSHEQFF.